This passage covers 27 T cell receptor beta chains from one sample sequenced in a study of T-cell memory formation after mild COVID-19. TCRdb processed the 5' RACE reads anew with MiXCR; each CDR3 protein has one entry. This table has roughly 250,000 distinct CDR3 sequences, 16% appearing once. The material sequenced was PBMCs or a T cell subset sorted from them (not recorded which). These receptors originate from a man between 18 and 29 years old who had mild COVID-19 (a few samples of this study predate the infection). Cell type and time point are not known.

V gene TRBV18 combines with J gene TRBJ2-5; D remains ambiguous. The CDR3 loop spans 12 amino acids. CDR1 and CDR2 (germline): KGHSH, LQKENI. V was shortened by 0 bases and J by 4 bases, with 3 bases between the two germline ends. The CDR3 DNA reads TGTGCCAGCTCACCACCGGCAGAGACCCAGTACTTC. Its translation is CASSPPAETQYF.

There are a few counts of this clonotype. It may be a read error: a sequence one base away is much more abundant. This chain joins TRBV20-1 and TRBJ2-5; the match to TRBD1 covers 9 bases. The CDR3 totals 14 residues. CDR1 and CDR2 (germline): DFQATT, SNEGSKA (reference sequence). CDR3 protein: CIAPSPGTGETQYF. The DNA for the CDR3 is TGCATTGCACCAAGCCCAGGGACAGGGGAGACCCAGTACTTC.

This clonotype came up a few times. The V gene is TRBV20-1, the J gene TRBJ2-5; TRBD2 matches 7 bases. This CDR3 contains 13 residues. The germline CDR1 and CDR2 sequences are DFQATT and SNEGSKA (reference sequence). V dropped 6 bases and J dropped 3; count of bases not matched to a gene: 7. This CDR3 reads CSAPVAGEETQYF. CDR3 DNA: TGCAGTGCGCCTGTCGCGGGGGAAGAGACCCAGTACTTC.

The chain has TRBV20-1 and TRBJ2-5, with 7 bases identical to TRBD2. The CDR3 length is 12 residues. The junction had 3 bases not matched to a gene; V was cut back by 3 bases and J by 5 bases. The V gene's germline CDR1 is DFQATT and CDR2 SNEGSKA (reference sequence). The CDR3 DNA reads as TGCAGTGCTAGGCCCGGGGGGGAGACCCAGTACTTC. Protein: CSARPGGETQYF.

The chain combines TRBV7-3 with TRBJ1-1; possible D gene TRBD1, 5 bases. V dropped 5 bases and J dropped 4 bases, with 14 bases sitting between them. The CDR3 loop spans 14 amino acids. Germline CDR1 is SGHTA and CDR2 is FQGTGA. The DNA of the CDR3 is TGTGCCAGCAGCCCGGGACGGCGGGGCACTGAAGCTTTCTTT. Its translation: CASSPGRRGTEAFF.

This CDR3 is CASSPSGVSREQYF. The CDR3 DNA sequence: TGTGCCAGCAGTCCTAGCGGGGTCTCGCGGGAGCAGTACTTC. The rearrangement links TRBV6-2 or TRBV6-3 to TRBJ2-7; TRBD2 matches at 9 bases. CDR3 length: 14 residues. After removal of 5 bases from V and 7 bases from J, the junction contained 9 bases not matched to a gene. The germline V gene has CDR1 MNHEY and CDR2 SVGEGT.

In its sample, this clonotype was seen a few times. The chain couples TRBV18 to TRBJ2-7; tentatively, D is TRBD2 (6 bases). CDR1 and CDR2 from the germline V gene are KGHSH and LQKENI. Trimming stripped 2 bases from V and 4 bases from J, with 12 bases between. The CDR3 contains 14 residues. The CDR3 loop is CASSPAASVYEQYV. The CDR3 coding sequence is TGTGCCAGCTCACCAGCGGCTAGCGTTTACGAGCAGTACGTC.

This clonotype was observed a few times. The chain links TRBV20-1 to TRBJ2-5, with D tentatively TRBD2 (5 bases). In germline, CDR1 is DFQATT, CDR2 SNEGSKA (reference sequence). V gave up 5 bases and J gave up 1 base, with 14 bases separating them. The CDR3 consists of 14 residues. CDR3 sequence reads: CSAGPDYPQETQYF. The CDR3 DNA reads TGCAGTGCTGGACCAGACTACCCCCAAGAGACCCAGTACTTC.

This clonotype appeared a few times. The chain has TRBV21-1 and TRBJ2-7. TRBV21-1 is a recognized pseudogene. This CDR3 comprises 13 residues. The CDR3: CASSKRRAYEQYV. Here the CDR3 DNA reads TGTGCCAGCAGCAAACGGAGGGCCTACGAGCAGTACGTC.

The CDR3 region is CSATNPMDPYTDTQYF. CDR3 bases: TGCAGTGCTACCAATCCGATGGACCCATACACAGATACGCAGTATTTT. The genes are TRBV20-1 and TRBJ2-3; no definite D call. The germline CDR1 and CDR2 sequences are DFQATT and SNEGSKA (reference sequence). The CDR3 covers 16 residues. Trimming removed 4 bases at V and 2 bases at J, with 19 bases between.

This clonotype was detected only a few times. The rearrangement links TRBV10-3 to TRBJ2-1; perhaps TRBD1 as D (5 bases). CDR1 is ENHRY and CDR2 is SYGVKD in the germline V gene. With 8 bases removed from V and 4 bases from J, the gap between germline ends came to 9 bases. The CDR3 is 12 amino acids. The CDR3 loop reads CAIQGTYNEQFF. The CDR3 DNA reads as TGTGCCATCCAGGGTACTTACAATGAGCAGTTCTTC.

This clonotype has a handful of counts. J is TRBJ2-7 and V is TRBV20-1; 10 bases agree with TRBD1. Germline lookup yields CDR1 DFQATT and CDR2 SNEGSKA (reference sequence). The CDR3 extends over 14 amino acids. The CDR3 loop is CSANTGTGDYEQYF. The CDR3 DNA sequence: TGCAGCGCCAACACCGGGACAGGGGACTACGAGCAGTACTTC.

This clonotype was found a few times. The chain employs TRBV12-3 or TRBV12-4 and TRBJ2-4, with D tentatively TRBD1 (7 bases). V was cut by 4 bases and J by 12 bases, with 16 bases left in between. This CDR3 has 13 amino acids. The CDR3 DNA reads as TGTGCCAGCAGTTGGGGGACAGCCGGGGGTCAGTACTTC. Protein: CASSWGTAGGQYF.

The chain recombines TRBV6-6 with TRBJ2-3; maybe TRBD1 (5 bases). The CDR3 totals 13 residues. The V end lost 4 bases, the J end lost 9 bases, and 14 bases lay between the germline ends. CDR1 is MNHNY and CDR2 is SVGAGI in the germline V gene (reference sequence). This chain's CDR3 is CASSSPGPGTQYF. CDR3 coding DNA: TGTGCCAGCAGTTCCCCAGGGCCAGGAACGCAGTATTTT.

In this sample, this clonotype turned up a few times. The chain couples TRBV7-3 to TRBJ2-1; 7 nucleotides line up with TRBD2. The ends lost 5 bases at V and 5 bases at J; junction bases unmatched: 9. The CDR3 extends over 15 amino acids. CDR1 is SGHTA and CDR2 is FQGTGA in the germline V gene. Here the CDR3 reads CASSQGASGNNEQFF. The CDR3 DNA reads as TGTGCCAGCAGCCAAGGGGCTAGCGGAAACAATGAGCAGTTCTTC.

J is TRBJ1-6 and V is TRBV4-1; the D gene is possibly TRBD1 (5 bases). The CDR3 loop spans 18 amino acids. Germline CDR1 and CDR2: MGHRA and YSYEKL. Trimming removed 3 bases at V and 4 bases at J, with 19 bases between. This CDR3 reads CASSHPSGGSPYNSPLHF. The CDR3 region has the DNA TGCGCCAGCAGCCATCCCTCCGGGGGATCACCGTATAATTCACCCCTCCACTTT.

This chain links TRBV5-1 with TRBJ2-1; unclear D gene. Germline V gene lookup returns CDR1 SGHRS and CDR2 YFSETQ. The CDR3 loop spans 13 amino acids. V dropped 2 bases and J dropped 5 bases, with 8 bases sitting between them. For the CDR3, the DNA is TGCGCCAGCAGCTTTGAACCGAACAATGAGCAGTTCTTC. Amino acid sequence: CASSFEPNNEQFF. The full variable domain, its missing parts supplied by reference TRBV5-1 and TRBJ2-1, is KAGVTQTPRYLIKTRGQQVTLSCSPISGHRSVSWYQQTPGQGLQFLFEYFSETQRNKGNFPGRFSGRQFSNSRSEMNVSTLELGDSALYLCASSFEPNNEQFFGPGTRLTVL.

There are a few counts of this clonotype. The chain is built from TRBV5-1 and TRBJ1-1; 7 bases align to TRBD1. Trimming at V came to 4 bases and at J to 5 bases, leaving 8 bases not matched to a gene. Germline V CDR1 and CDR2: SGHRS, YFSETQ. This CDR3 comprises 14 residues. The CDR3 spells CASSSTGARTEAFF. The CDR3 nucleotides read TGCGCCAGCAGCAGTACAGGGGCGAGAACTGAAGCTTTCTTT.

This clonotype was recorded a few times. The chain combines TRBV29-1 with TRBJ2-2; D gene unclear. Trimming shortened V by 6 bases and J by 4 bases, and 9 bases separated the two germline ends. The CDR3 has 12 amino acids. Per germline, CDR1 SQVTM and CDR2 ANQGSEA. CDR3 DNA: TGCAGCGTACGATATATCACCGGGGAGCTGTTTTTT. Amino acid sequence: CSVRYITGELFF.

The rearrangement links TRBV7-2 to TRBJ2-2; 7 positions agree with TRBD1. Trimming at V came to 0 bases and at J to 7 bases, leaving 2 bases not matched to a gene. The CDR3 runs to 14 residues. Germline assignment: CDR1 SGHTA and CDR2 FQGNSA. As DNA, the CDR3 is TGTGCCAGCAGCTTAGCCCAGGGGGACGGGGAGCTGTTTTTT. This translates into CASSLAQGDGELFF.

This clonotype was recorded at least ten times. This chain links TRBV29-1 with TRBJ2-3; D not resolved. CDR1 is SQVTM and CDR2 is ANQGSEA in the germline V gene. CDR3 length equals 15 residues. V was cut by 0 bases and J by 5 bases, with 15 bases left in between. The CDR3 DNA sequence: TGCAGCGTTGAAGATCATGGGTCATTAAGAGATACGCAGTATTTT. This gives the protein CSVEDHGSLRDTQYF.

V is TRBV7-2 and J is TRBJ2-4; no definite D call. V dropped 1 base and J dropped 4 bases, with 8 bases sitting between them. The CDR3 is 14 residues long. Germline CDR1 SGHTA, CDR2 FQGNSA. The CDR3 reads CASSLDSVKNIQYF. CDR3 in DNA: TGTGCCAGCAGCTTAGACTCCGTTAAAAACATTCAGTACTTC.

This chain joins TRBV29-1 and TRBJ1-1, with TRBD1 identical over 8 bases. The germline CDR1 and CDR2 sequences are SQVTM and ANQGSEA. CDR3 size: 15 residues. V lost 6 bases, J lost 1 base, and 10 bases stayed unmatched. The CDR3 loop reads CSVLGKQGGNTEAFF. In DNA form, the CDR3 reads TGCAGCGTCTTGGGAAAACAGGGGGGGAACACTGAAGCTTTCTTT.

The V call is TRBV6-2 or TRBV6-3, the J call TRBJ2-7; TRBD2 matches 9 bases. The CDR3 extends over 15 amino acids. J was trimmed by 0 bases and V by 6 bases; bases with no gene match: 6. Looked up from germline, CDR1 is MNHEY and CDR2 is SVGEGT. The DNA for the CDR3 is TGTGCCAGCAGACTGACTAGCGGATTCTCCTACGAGCAGTACTTC. Translating it yields CASRLTSGFSYEQYF.

This clonotype was seen a single time. V usage is TRBV3-1 and J usage is TRBJ1-6; 9 nucleotides agree with TRBD1. The CDR3 covers 15 residues. The germline V gene has CDR1 LGHDT and CDR2 YNNKEL (reference sequence). Unmatched junction bases numbered 7, after V lost 5 bases and J lost 8 bases. This CDR3 reads CASSLGQGPDSPLHF. CDR3 coding DNA: TGTGCCAGCAGCTTGGGACAGGGTCCGGATTCACCCCTCCACTTT.

J is TRBJ2-7 and V is TRBV12-5; the match to TRBD2 covers 8 bases. CDR1 LGHNT and CDR2 FRNRAP come from the germline V gene. Losses at the gene ends were 0 bases for V and 4 bases for J; bases not matched to a gene: 11. There are 17 residues in the CDR3. The CDR3 sequence is CASGLVLVQRGTYEQYF. The CDR3 bases are TGTGCTAGTGGTTTGGTACTTGTCCAGCGGGGGACTTACGAGCAGTACTTC.

This clonotype has at least ten counts. The rearrangement joins TRBV19 to TRBJ2-1; D is possibly TRBD1 or TRBD2 (5 bases each). The germline V and J ends were trimmed by 6 bases and 0 bases, with 24 bases remaining between them. Looked up from germline, CDR1 is LNHDA and CDR2 is SQIVND (reference sequence). The CDR3 spans 19 residues. CDR3 sequence (DNA): TGTGCCAGTAGCTCCGCCTCTGACAGTTTTCGGGGCTCCTACAATGAGCAGTTCTTC. Translating gives CASSSASDSFRGSYNEQFF.